This is a list of T cell receptor beta chains from one sample in a study of blood T cell repertoires in COVID-19. The repertoire was sequenced with immunoSEQ multiplex PCR; TCRdb's copy has only in-frame clones and lacks some. The table has about 220,000 clones, about 86% seen once; the top ten hold roughly 14%. Sequencing was carried out using PBMCs or T cells enriched from blood (not recorded which). These receptors originate from a woman aged 45-65 years with acute COVID-19. Each CDR3 is given with its conserved first and last residue. Fields, in order: V gene, clone size, D gene, J gene, CDR3 DNA, CDR3 protein. D genes are given only for firm matches. Clone size is shown for a subset of rows, as once, few, many or a class of expanded clone.

>TRBV9|-|-|TRBJ1-2
TGTGCCAGCAGCCTAGGCTACGGCTATGGCTACACCTTC
CASSLGYGYGYTF
>TRBV5-4|few|TRBD2|TRBJ2-1
TGTGCCAGCAGCCGCGAGCGGGGTAGCTCCTACAATGAGCAGTTCTTC
CASSRERGSSYNEQFF
>TRBV9|-|TRBD2|TRBJ2-7
TGTGCCAGCAGTACTTCTACTAGCGGGAGTCCCCACGAGCAGTACTTC
CASSTSTSGSPHEQYF
>TRBV7-9|-|-|TRBJ2-3
TGTGCCAGCAGCCGGGTATTAGCGGCCACAGATACGCAGTATTTT
CASSRVLAATDTQYF
>TRBV5-1|-|-|TRBJ1-5
TGCGCCAGCAGCTTGACCCCGGGTAGCAATCAGCCCCAGCATTTT
CASSLTPGSNQPQHF
>TRBV5-5|-|TRBD2|TRBJ2-5
TGTGCCAGCAGCGGCGGACTAGCGGGGGCCCCAGGGGAGACCCAGTACTTC
CASSGGLAGAPGETQYF
>TRBV19|-|-|TRBJ1-1
TGTGCCAGTAGTAGGGGGGGGACTGAAGCTTTCTTT
CASSRGGTEAFF
>TRBV7-2|-|-|TRBJ1-1
TGTGCCAGCAGCTTAGGTAGAATCATGAACACTGAAGCTTTCTTT
CASSLGRIMNTEAFF
>TRBV27|-|TRBD1|TRBJ2-7
TGTGCCAGCAGTCTTGACAGGGCCCACGAGCAGTACTTC
CASSLDRAHEQYF
>TRBV6-1|-|-|TRBJ1-2
TGTGCCAGCAGTGAGGCAGGGGATAATGGCTACACCTTC
CASSEAGDNGYTF
>TRBV27|once|-|TRBJ2-7
TGTGCCAGCAGTTTATTGTTCGGCGGAAACTCCTACGAGCAGTACTTC
CASSLLFGGNSYEQYF
>TRBV18|-|TRBD2|TRBJ2-7
TGTGCCAGCTCACCACTAGCGGGAGGGCCTTTCTCCTACGAGCAGTACTTC
CASSPLAGGPFSYEQYF
>TRBV10-3|-|TRBD1|TRBJ2-1
TGTGCCATCAGGGGACAGGGTGGTTACAATGAGCAGTTCTTC
CAIRGQGGYNEQFF
>TRBV5-4|-|TRBD2|TRBJ2-3
TGTGCCAGCAGCTTGGGATCAATAGCGGGAGGGACAGATACGCAGTATTTT
CASSLGSIAGGTDTQYF
>TRBV6-9|-|TRBD2|TRBJ2-5
TGTGCCAGCAGTTACTGGGCGGGAGGGGAGACCCAGTACTTC
CASSYWAGGETQYF
>TRBV2|-|-|TRBJ1-5
TGTGCCAGCAGTCGTCAGGGAAATCAGCCCCAGCATTTT
CASSRQGNQPQHF
>TRBV28|-|TRBD1|TRBJ2-1
TGTGCCAGCAGGCCACAGGGGGCGAAGGGGCACAATGAGCAGTTCTTC
CASRPQGAKGHNEQFF
>TRBV4-2|-|TRBD2|TRBJ2-1
TGTGCCAGCAGCCAAGATTTCGCGTCGACTAGCAGATACAATGAGCAGTTCTTC
CASSQDFASTSRYNEQFF
>TRBV30|-|-|TRBJ2-3
TGTGCCTGCTCCAAGTCGGGTACAGATACGCAGTATTTT
CACSKSGTDTQYF
>TRBV18|-|TRBD1|TRBJ2-5
TGTGCCAGCTCACTCGTGCAGGGGGAAGTCGGAGAGACCCAGTACTTC
CASSLVQGEVGETQYF
>TRBV11-2|-|-|TRBJ2-1
TGTGCCAGCAGGGACCCGAGGGTTGAGCAGTTCTTC
CASRDPRVEQFF
>TRBV7-2|-|TRBD1|TRBJ2-1
TGTGCCAGCAGCTCCGGGACTCCGTACAGGGGGGAGCAGTTCTTC
CASSSGTPYRGEQFF
>TRBV7-9|-|-|TRBJ1-1
TGTGCCAGCAGCTTGAGCCTGAACACTGAAGCTTTCTTT
CASSLSLNTEAFF
>TRBV14|-|TRBD1|TRBJ2-7
TGTGCCAGCAGCCAAACGGGACAGATTCCCTACGAGCAGTACTTC
CASSQTGQIPYEQYF
>TRBV21-1|-|-|TRBJ1-1
TGTGCCAGACCCAACAGGGGGCGGGAAGACTACACTGAAGCTTTCTTT
CARPNRGREDYTEAFF
>TRBV6-5|-|-|TRBJ1-2
TGTGCCAGCAGTTACTTCCTTTCGCGGGTAGGCTATGGCTACACCTTC
CASSYFLSRVGYGYTF
>TRBV4-1|-|-|TRBJ2-1
TGCGCCAGCAGCCTAGCAGCGGTCTCCTACAATGAGCAGTTCTTC
CASSLAAVSYNEQFF
>TRBV28|-|TRBD1|TRBJ2-7
TGTGCCAGCAGTCAACGACAGGGCTCCTACGAGCAGTACTTC
CASSQRQGSYEQYF